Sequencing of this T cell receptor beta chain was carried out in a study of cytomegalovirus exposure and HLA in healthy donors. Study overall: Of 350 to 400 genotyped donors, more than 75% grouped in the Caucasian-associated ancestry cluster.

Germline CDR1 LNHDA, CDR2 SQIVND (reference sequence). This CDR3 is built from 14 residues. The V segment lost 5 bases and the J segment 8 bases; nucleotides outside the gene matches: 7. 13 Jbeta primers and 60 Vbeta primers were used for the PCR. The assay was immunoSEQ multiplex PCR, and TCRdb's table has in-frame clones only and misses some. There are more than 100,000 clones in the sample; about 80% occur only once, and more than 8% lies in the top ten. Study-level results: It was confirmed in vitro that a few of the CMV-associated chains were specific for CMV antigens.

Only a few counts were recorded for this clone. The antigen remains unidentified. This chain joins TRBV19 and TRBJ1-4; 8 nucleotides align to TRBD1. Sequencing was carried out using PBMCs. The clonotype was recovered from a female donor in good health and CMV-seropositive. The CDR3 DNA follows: TGTGCCAGTAGTCAGCAGGGGGCCGGAGAAAAACTGTTTTTT. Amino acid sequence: CASSQQGAGEKLFF.